The clone carrying this T cell receptor beta chain has just one count. The entry originates in a study of blood T cell repertoires in COVID-19. Study overall: From T cells, B-cell-depleted T cells, or PBMCs came the material, which was cDNA or gDNA.

Per the original data handling: Reference gene primer amplification gave estimated nucleated cell counts. Assay used: immunoSEQ multiplex PCR; TCRdb lists only in-frame clones, some missing. D and trimming were read from the DNA, whereas the V and J calls and clone size are those reported in that table. The sample carries fewer than 250,000 clones, 70% to 85% recorded once. The sequencing input was peripheral blood. The sequence came from an elderly woman with acute or convalescent COVID-19.

This chain's CDR3 is CASSLLGLGQGNQPQHF. The CDR3 coding sequence is TGTGCCAGCAGTTTATTGGGACTGGGACAGGGAAATCAGCCCCAGCATTTT. This sequence joins TRBV27 and TRBJ1-5, with TRBD1 identical over 9 bases. The CDR3 has 17 amino acids. J was trimmed by 4 bases and V by 1 base; bases with no gene match: 8. Germline V gives CDR1 MNHEY, CDR2 SMNVEV (reference sequence).